Below, 21 T cell receptor beta chains from the same sample are listed, as sequenced in a study of cytomegalovirus exposure and HLA in healthy donors. The study ran its PCR with 60 Vbeta and 13 Jbeta primers. Generated by immunoSEQ multiplex PCR, the TCRdb table keeps only in-frame clones and is missing some. The repertoire has around 160,000 clones, more than 60% of them found once; the top ten carry around 8%. The sample consisted of PBMCs. These receptors came from a woman aged 40 to 50 in good health and CMV-seropositive.

The V call is TRBV19, the J call TRBJ2-5; 7 bases fit TRBD1. Matching the DNA end better, TRBJ2-7 makes the J call doubtful. The CDR3 loop spans 16 amino acids. Germline loops: CDR1 LNHDA, CDR2 SQIVND (reference sequence). In DNA form, the CDR3 reads TGTGCCAGTAGTATAAAGGGACAGCCTCCGTTGAACGAGCAGTACTTC. Its protein is CASSIKGQPPLNEQYF.

The chain is built from TRBV4-1 and TRBJ2-5, with a tentative D call TRBD2 (6 bases). Germline lookup yields CDR1 MGHRA and CDR2 YSYEKL. V was trimmed by 1 base and J by 3 bases, leaving 12 bases between them. CDR3 length: 15 amino acids. The CDR3: CASSQVWGGKETQYF. CDR3 coding DNA: TGCGCCAGCAGCCAAGTATGGGGAGGTAAAGAGACCCAGTACTTC.

This sequence joins TRBV6-5 and TRBJ2-7, with D perhaps TRBD2 (6 bases). CDR1 and CDR2 from the germline V gene are MNHEY and SVGAGI. The CDR3 is made up of 14 amino acids. V was shortened by 0 bases and J by 7 bases, with 13 bases between the two germline ends. CDR3 amino acids: CASSYSTRGLEQYF. The CDR3 nucleotides are TGTGCCAGCAGTTACTCGACGAGAGGACTAGAGCAGTACTTC.

This chain uses TRBV28 with TRBJ2-1; 7 nucleotides agree with TRBD2. The CDR3 totals 17 residues. Trimming cost V 1 base and J 3 bases; bases outside gene matches: 9. In germline, CDR1 is MDHEN, CDR2 SYDVKM. CDR3 residues: CASSLFWTGGLYNEQFF. CDR3 DNA: TGTGCCAGCAGTTTATTCTGGACGGGAGGACTCTACAATGAGCAGTTCTTC. The full variable domain, rest sourced from reference TRBV28 and TRBJ2-1, is DVKVTQSSRYLVKRTGEKVFLECVQDMDHENMFWYRQDPGLGLRLIYFSYDVKMKEKGDIPEGYSVSREKKERFSLILESASTNQTSMYLCASSLFWTGGLYNEQFFGPGTRLTVL.

The chain uses TRBV15 and TRBJ1-5; 8 bases agree with TRBD1. CDR3 length: 15 residues. The V gene's germline CDR1 is LNHNV and CDR2 YYDKDF (reference sequence). V was pared by 3 bases and J by 7 bases, with 8 bases of the junction left unmatched. As DNA, the CDR3 is TGTGCCACCAGCAGCCCCGAGACAGGGGAGCAGCCCCAGCATTTT. Its protein product is CATSSPETGEQPQHF.

This clone was found a few times. The genes are TRBV9 and TRBJ2-1; D is unclear. Per the germline V gene, CDR1 is SGDLS and CDR2 is YYNGEE. CDR3 length equals 16 residues. V lost 2 bases, J lost 0 bases, and 12 bases lay in between. Here the CDR3 reads CASSVSPESSYNEQFF. The CDR3 DNA reads as TGTGCCAGCAGCGTGTCTCCGGAGAGCTCCTACAATGAGCAGTTCTTC.

The J gene is TRBJ1-1, the V gene TRBV7-2; D uncertain. The germline gives CDR1 SGHTA, CDR2 FQGNSA. The CDR3 runs 14 residues. Trimming pared 2 bases from V and 0 bases from J, leaving 7 bases between. The chain's CDR3 is CASSLSRMNTEAFF. CDR3 DNA sequence: TGTGCCAGCAGCTTATCCAGAATGAACACTGAAGCTTTCTTT. Together with reference TRBV7-2 and TRBJ1-1, the CDR3 gives the full variable domain: GAGVSQSPSNKVTEKGKDVELRCDPISGHTALYWYRQSLGQGLEFLIYFQGNSAPDKSGLPSDRFSAERTGGSVSTLTIQRTQQEDSAVYLCASSLSRMNTEAFFGQGTRLTVV.

CDR3 DNA: TGTGCCAGCAGCCCTGTGATGGGGCAAGGGGATGGCTACACCTTC. It yields the protein CASSPVMGQGDGYTF. V usage is TRBV14 and J usage is TRBJ1-2; D may be TRBD1 (5 bases). Per germline, CDR1 SGHDN and CDR2 FVKESK. This CDR3 comprises 15 residues. Deletions cut 4 bases from V and 6 bases from J, with 18 bases between. Supplemented by reference TRBV14 and TRBJ1-2, the full variable domain reads EAGVTQFPSHSVIEKGQTVTLRCDPISGHDNLYWYRRVMGKEIKFLLHFVKESKQDESGMPNNRFLAERTGGTYSTLKVQPAELEDSGVYFCASSPVMGQGDGYTFGSGTRLTVV.

This clone was detected only a few times. The chain recombines TRBV6-1 with TRBJ1-2, with D perhaps matching TRBD1 (5 bases). From germline, CDR1 is MNHNS and CDR2 SASEGT. This CDR3 comprises 14 residues. The V end was cut by 5 bases, the J end by 3 bases, with 13 bases between. The CDR3 sequence is CASSQTEGYYGYTF. The CDR3 nucleotides read TGTGCCAGCAGTCAGACAGAAGGTTACTATGGCTACACCTTC.

V and J are TRBV16 and TRBJ2-2; D is ambiguous. V lost 0 bases and J lost 7, with 9 bases in between. Germline values: CDR1 KGHSY, CDR2 FQNENV. CDR3 length equals 14 residues. The CDR3 is CASSQSSVVGELFF. The CDR3, as DNA: TGTGCCAGCAGCCAATCGAGCGTAGTCGGGGAGCTGTTTTTT.

With respect to this clone: One end of the junction fails to match germline, which may point to a read error. This chain connects TRBV6-6 to TRBJ2-7, with TRBD1 matching 10 bases. Germline lookup yields CDR1 MNHNY and CDR2 SVGAGI (reference sequence). The CDR3 has 13 amino acids. The CDR3 DNA follows: TGTGCCAGCAACATTGACCGGGACAGGGGTCCGCACTTC. Translated, it gives CASNIDRDRGPHF.

The chain carries TRBV10-1 and TRBJ1-6; TRBD1 matches at 9 bases. CDR3 length: 15 amino acids. V gave up 9 bases and J gave up 5 bases; unmatched junction bases: 8. Germline V gives CDR1 WNHNN, CDR2 SYGVQD (reference sequence). The CDR3 is CARDRDRVNNSPLHF. The CDR3 nucleotides are TGCGCCAGAGACCGGGACAGGGTTAATAATTCACCCCTCCACTTT.

The V gene is TRBV2, the J gene TRBJ2-1, with unresolved D. Trimming took 9 bases from V and 0 from J, leaving 12 bases between them. The length of the CDR3 is 14 residues. Germline-derived CDR1 and CDR2 are SNHLY and FYNNEI. The chain's CDR3 is CASAESTSYNEQFF. CDR3 bases: TGTGCCAGTGCCGAGAGCACCTCCTACAATGAGCAGTTCTTC.

This chain uses TRBV28 with TRBJ2-7; the D gene is possibly TRBD1 (5 bases). Germline CDR1 MDHEN, CDR2 SYDVKM. CDR3 size: 14 residues. Trimming pared 2 bases from V and 3 bases from J, leaving 11 bases between. CDR3 protein: CASSLARVSYEQYF. The CDR3 DNA sequence: TGTGCCAGCAGTTTAGCCAGGGTGAGCTACGAGCAGTACTTC.

CDR3 region: CASSSRKGLARDTQYF. The CDR3 nucleotides are TGTGCCAGCAGTTCCCGCAAGGGACTAGCGAGGGATACGCAGTATTTT. The rearrangement uses TRBV27 and TRBJ2-3; TRBD2 matches 10 bases. Trimming at V came to 4 bases and at J to 6 bases, leaving 10 bases not matched to a gene. From germline, CDR1 is MNHEY and CDR2 SMNVEV (reference sequence). CDR3 length equals 16 residues.

V gene TRBV7-2 combines with J gene TRBJ2-7, with D unclear. V was clipped by 4 bases and J by 3 bases, with 10 bases between them. The length of the CDR3 is 13 residues. Germline CDR1 and CDR2: SGHTA and FQGNSA. CDR3 nucleotides: TGTGCCAGCAGCTCGACCCTAGGCTACGAGCAGTACTTC. This codes for CASSSTLGYEQYF. Supplemented by reference TRBV7-2 and TRBJ2-7, the full variable domain reads GAGVSQSPSNKVTEKGKDVELRCDPISGHTALYWYRQSLGQGLEFLIYFQGNSAPDKSGLPSDRFSAERTGGSVSTLTIQRTQQEDSAVYLCASSSTLGYEQYFGPGTRLTVT.

V gene TRBV13 combines with J gene TRBJ2-3; TRBD2 matches 8 bases. Germline V CDR1 and CDR2: PRHDT, FYEKMQ (reference sequence). V shed 4 bases and J 0 bases; nucleotides not matched to a gene: 6. The CDR3 runs 16 residues. The CDR3 bases are TGTGCCAGCAGCTCCGACAGCGGGAGCAGCACAGATACGCAGTATTTT. Encoded protein: CASSSDSGSSTDTQYF.

Only a few counts were recorded for this clone. This chain uses TRBV5-6 with TRBJ1-1, with a tentative D call TRBD1 (5 bases). Germline assignment: CDR1 SGHDT and CDR2 YYEEEE. CDR3 length equals 14 residues. V lost 4 bases to trimming and J lost 3 bases, with 13 bases between them. The CDR3 coding sequence is TGTGCCAGCAGCACCCCGGGGGGTGACACTGAAGCTTTCTTT. It is translated as CASSTPGGDTEAFF. Variable domain in full (rest from reference TRBV5-6 and TRBJ1-1): DAGVTQSPTHLIKTRGQQVTLRCSPKSGHDTVSWYQQALGQGPQFIFQYYEEEERQRGNFPDRFSGHQFPNYSSELNVNALLLGDSALYLCASSTPGGDTEAFFGQGTRLTVV.

This clone was seen only a few times. One junction end does not reproduce the germline sequence, and a read error may be involved. The V gene is TRBV7-9, the J gene TRBJ2-3, with D maybe TRBD1 (6 bases). The CDR3 has 16 residues. In germline, CDR1 is SEHNR, CDR2 FQNEAQ (reference sequence). The chain's CDR3 is CSSSLEPTGDTDTQYF. In nucleotides, the CDR3 is TGTTCCAGCAGCTTGGAACCGACAGGTGACACAGATACGCAGTATTTT.

This clone was found a few times. The CDR3 is CASSAQGWGTLAKNIQYF. DNA of the CDR3: TGTGCCAGCAGTGCACAGGGGTGGGGAACACTAGCCAAAAACATTCAGTACTTC. J is TRBJ2-4 and V is TRBV28, with 7 bases lining up with TRBD1. With V trimmed by 5 bases and J by 0 bases, 13 bases remained unmatched. In germline, CDR1 is MDHEN, CDR2 SYDVKM. The CDR3 has 18 amino acids.

The chain recombines TRBV7-2 with TRBJ2-7; 8 bases map to TRBD2. This CDR3 spans 15 amino acids. V lost 2 bases to trimming and J lost 2 bases; unmatched junction nucleotides: 5. Germline values: CDR1 SGHTA, CDR2 FQGNSA. The CDR3 reads CASSLFTGGPYEQYF. CDR3 sequence (DNA): TGTGCCAGCAGCTTATTCACGGGAGGGCCCTACGAGCAGTACTTC.